This TCR beta chain was recorded in a study of cytomegalovirus exposure and HLA in healthy donors. This CDR3 contains 16 residues. V was clipped by 4 bases and J by 7 bases; unmatched bases: 14. Germline V gene data show CDR1 as LGHNT and CDR2 as FRNRAP. PCR primers comprised 60 Vbeta and 13 Jbeta primers. Repertoires were generated with immunoSEQ multiplex PCR, while TCRdb's copy carries only in-frame clones and drops some. The profile shows approximately 77,000 clones, roughly two thirds of them singletons. Notes on this clone: Its antigen is not known.

The study, taken as a whole, reports: An analysis that came later showed most CMV-associated TCR beta chains appearing HLA-restricted. A link between a missense DCLRE1C variant and TCR beta V- and J-gene trimming emerged from a later analysis. Being indistinguishable, some V segments were excluded, TRBV6-2 and TRBV6-3 among them. Most TCR sequences were seen very rarely across donors, but some public TCRs occurred in many.

This chain uses TRBV12-5 with TRBJ2-3, with 7 positions matching TRBD2. The TCR originated in a man in his fifties or sixties in good health and CMV-seropositive. The sequenced material came from PBMCs. The CDR3 bases are TGTGCTAGTGGTTCCCTTAGCGGGCCCCGCATGTATACGCAGTATTTT. This gives the protein CASGSLSGPRMYTQYF.